Described below is a single TCR beta chain sequence and its context. The specificity of this receptor is unknown. No base quality values were provided; no much bigger clone lies one nucleotide off. Single viable CD3+CD4+CD8-CD45RO+ cells were sorted as memory CD4+ T cells on a FACSAria II. CMV serostatus was determined with a Roche Elecsys assay detecting serum IgG against CMV pp150, pp28, p38 and p52. After the samples were thawed, total CD4+ T cells were enriched through positive selection using CD4 magnetic microbeads. The samples came from a separate study whose specific focus was interrogating the CD4+ T cell memory repertoire. Peripheral blood mononuclear cells were isolated and cryopreserved according to standard operating procedures, and serum was stored at -80 degrees C. The staining relied on CD3-PerCP (BW264/56), CD4-APC (RPA-T4), CD45RO-PE (UCHT1) and CD8-Pacific Orange (3B5) antibodies, and Sytox blue was used to exclude non-viable cells.

Genomic DNA was extracted from sorted cells with the Quick-DNA Microprep Kit. Amplification of TCRbeta DNA was done with the immunoSEQ hsTCRbeta kit, following the protocol from the manufacturer. TCRbeta libraries were sequenced on an Illumina MiSeq instrument. Regarding the original processing steps: Once out-of-frame sequences had been removed, 2,200,000 or so distinct TCRbeta sequences were left, which works out to an average of approximately 72,000 per individual. Each individual was scored according to the count of 150 to 200 previously reported CMV-associated TCRbeta sequences and the total productive distinct TCRbeta count. A beta-binomial model was reimplemented in Python, and random forests from scikit-learn, run with default parameters, were trained on data from the US cohort. On the Belgian cohort, classifier performance was reported as the median AUC, along with percentile confidence intervals, across 10,000 bootstrap iterations. TCRdb provides this immuneACCESS table in a form limited to in-frame rearrangements. Some clones are lacking; in checked studies, under half of them reflect an unresolved V gene, and why the rest are absent is not known. The V and J calls and clone size come from that table; D and trimming were worked out from the DNA. This sample lists tens of thousands of clones; approximately 79% were detected once. The leading ten clones occupy less than 6% of the sample.

CDR1 and CDR2 are drawn from the germline V gene (reference sequence): SEHNR, FQNEAQ. There are 16 amino acids in the CDR3, from cysteine to phenylalanine inclusive. The sequence is cut down to CDR3 DNA, 48 bases in frame from base 1. From V the trimming removes 4 bases and from J it removes 5 bases, while the gene matches leave 4 bases of the junction unaccounted for. This specimen comes from a study of memory CD4+ T cells and cytomegalovirus serostatus (dated by TCRdb to 2018 to 2020). About the full investigation: The cohort comprised around 35 healthy Belgian adults, 9 CMV seropositive and 24 CMV seronegative. CD4+ memory TCRbeta repertoires of a Belgian cohort with known cytomegalovirus serostatus were sequenced in order to replicate a published TCR-based CMV serostatus classifier.

The paper as a whole reports these results and caveats: A median bootstrapped AUC of around 0.95 with a 95% CI of 0.76-1.00 was achieved on the Belgian cohort by the original-framework classifier. Among the roughly 160 previously reported CMV-associated TCRbeta sequences, 60 to 70 showed up in the CD4+ memory repertoires, with each one found in between one and five individuals. CMV serostatus prediction reached a median bootstrapped AUC of 0.95 with the original framework and just under 0.92 with a US-trained random forest. The results were interpreted as suggesting that the CMV-associated TCR signature is largely present in the CD4+ memory repertoire. Unlike the original study, which covered naive and memory CD4+ and CD8+ populations, the Belgian study sequenced only CD4+CD45RO+ memory cells.

The chain is encoded by TRBV7-9 joined to TRBJ2-3; the central 15 bases match TRBD2. Sequencing was performed on memory CD4+ T cells from blood. The source of this sequence is an adult in good health and CMV-seropositive. Read as DNA, the sequence is TGTGCCAGCAGCTCCGGGACTAGCGGGAGGATAGATACGCAGTATTTT. This translates into CASSSGTSGRIDTQYF.